This T cell receptor (beta chain) emerged from a study of PD-1 blockade in classical Hodgkin lymphoma. General observations from the study: CD4+ TCR diversity, unlike CD8+, climbed significantly by C4D1. Baseline diversity in complete responders resembled that of newly diagnosed patients.

There are 15 residues in the CDR3. Germline V CDR1 and CDR2: SGHTA, FQGTGA. Germline trimming cut 1 base from V and 6 bases from J; bases unmatched to any gene: 4. Produced via immunoSEQ multiplex PCR; TCRdb's table is partial and in-frame only. The sample includes about 44,000 clones, less than 75% of them seen just once. This clone came up a few times. Its specificity is not known. Sample time point: cycle 4 day 1 (C4D1), after 6 weeks of nivolumab. Every patient relapsed after autologous stem cell transplantation, and brentuximab vedotin exposure varied. The genes are TRBV7-3 and TRBJ2-2; 8 nucleotides align to TRBD2. The origin of this receptor is a human donor with classical Hodgkin lymphoma. This specimen consisted of peripheral blood mononuclear cells (PBMCs), obtained before the fourth cycle of nivolumab. CDR3 sequence: CASSLIPGGAGELFF. CDR3 coding DNA: TGTGCCAGCAGCTTAATCCCGGGAGGGGCCGGGGAGCTGTTTTTT.